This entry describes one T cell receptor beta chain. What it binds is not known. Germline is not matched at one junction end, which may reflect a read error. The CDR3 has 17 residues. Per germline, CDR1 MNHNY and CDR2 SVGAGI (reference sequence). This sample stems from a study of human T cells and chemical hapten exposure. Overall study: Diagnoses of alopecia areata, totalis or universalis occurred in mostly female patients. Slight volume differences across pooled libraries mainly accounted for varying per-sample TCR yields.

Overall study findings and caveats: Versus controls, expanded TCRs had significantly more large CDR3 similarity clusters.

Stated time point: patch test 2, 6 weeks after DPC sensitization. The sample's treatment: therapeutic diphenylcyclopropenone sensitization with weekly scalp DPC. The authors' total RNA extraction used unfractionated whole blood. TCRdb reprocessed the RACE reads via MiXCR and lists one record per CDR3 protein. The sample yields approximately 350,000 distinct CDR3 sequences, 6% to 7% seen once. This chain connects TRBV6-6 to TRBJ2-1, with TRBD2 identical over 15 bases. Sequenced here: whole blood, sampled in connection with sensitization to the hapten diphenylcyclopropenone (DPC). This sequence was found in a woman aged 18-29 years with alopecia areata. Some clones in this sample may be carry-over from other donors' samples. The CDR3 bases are TGTGCGAGCAGACCGGGACTAGCGGGGGGCGGGTACAATGAGCAGTTCTTC. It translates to CASRPGLAGGGYNEQFF.